The table lists the clone carrying this T cell receptor (beta chain) with a count of one. The data stem from a study of T cells in localized non-small cell lung cancer. Clones were sequenced by immunoSEQ multiplex PCR, and TCRdb holds only the in-frame ones, with some missing. This sample has 30,000 or so clones, with 88% found just once. The CDR3 has 12 residues. Deletions cut 0 bases from V and 6 bases from J, with 8 bases between. CDR1 is SQVTM and CDR2 is ANQGSEA in the germline V gene. Sequenced here: peripheral blood mononuclear cells, sampled before any cancer treatment. The gene calls are TRBV29-1 and TRBJ1-2; D might be TRBD1 (5 bases). This clonotype was sampled from a woman aged 35 to 69 with stage III lung adenocarcinoma. The CDR3 nucleotides read TGCAGCGTTGAAGATACAGGTCATGGCTACACCTTC. The encoded protein is CSVEDTGHGYTF.